The following is a T cell receptor beta chain sequence with its context. Antigen: not known. These data originate in a study of persistence of HIV-infected CD4 T cells. This was the immunoSEQ version 4 assay in survey mode. Profiling relied on immunoSEQ multiplex PCR, and the TCRdb table lists in-frame clones only, not all of them. The data hold 25,000 to 35,000 clones, with roughly 71% observed a single time. Germline assignment: CDR1 SQVTM and CDR2 ANQGSEA. This CDR3 spans 14 amino acids. The V end lost 5 bases, the J end lost 0 bases, and 10 bases lay between the germline ends. The stimulus was an HIV-1 Gag 15-mer peptide pool, approximately 0.93 ug/peptide/mL. Sorting selected CD4+ T cells upregulating both CD40 ligand and CD69. CD8-depleted PBMCs were stimulated 15 to 20 hours with anti-CD28/CD49d costimulation, CD40-blocking antibody and enfuvirtide.

The receptor was derived from an adult man with HIV who was CMV-seropositive. Material: CD4+ T cells sorted from PBMCs after roughly 18-hour stimulation, obtained from a patient who received antiretroviral therapy. The chain joins TRBV29-1 to TRBJ1-4; no definite D call. The CDR3 reads CSVYNGTTNEKLFF. In nucleotides, the CDR3 is TGCAGCGTTTATAACGGGACAACTAATGAAAAACTGTTTTTT.